Below, 12 T cell receptor beta chains from the same sample are listed, as sequenced in a study of T cells after yellow fever vaccination. TCRdb itself ran the 5' RACE reads through MiXCR, one entry per CDR3 protein. Among around 340,000 distinct CDR3 sequences listed, approximately 12% were seen once. The sequences come from CD4+ T cells sorted from PBMCs, collected 15 days after the yellow fever booster vaccination. The receptors shown here come from a man between 18 and 29 years old who received the YFV17D yellow fever vaccine.

Only one count was recorded for this clonotype. The chain combines TRBV18 with TRBJ1-5; a possible D gene is TRBD1 (5 bases). Trimming took off 3 bases at V and 3 bases at J, with 12 bases between the two ends. The CDR3 sequence is 15 residues long. The V gene's germline CDR1 is KGHSH and CDR2 LQKENI. The CDR3 region has the DNA TGTGCCAGCTCACCGAGGGGAATCCCCAATCAGCCCCAGCATTTT. As protein: CASSPRGIPNQPQHF.

This sequence joins TRBV6-5 and TRBJ2-3; D may be TRBD2 (6 bases). CDR3 size: 15 residues. Trimming shortened V by 1 base and J by 4 bases, and 12 bases separated the two germline ends. CDR1 is MNHEY and CDR2 is SVGAGI in the germline V gene. The CDR3 region is CASSYWDSPPDTQYF. CDR3 DNA: TGTGCCAGCAGTTACTGGGACTCTCCCCCAGATACGCAGTATTTT.

The J gene is TRBJ2-7, the V gene TRBV5-1; 8 bases line up with TRBD1. Trimming removed 4 bases from V and 3 bases from J; junction bases left unmatched: 6. CDR3 length: 14 amino acids. The germline CDR1 and CDR2 sequences are SGHRS and YFSETQ. In DNA, the CDR3 is TGCGCCAGCAGCGGCGGACAGGGATACTACGAGCAGTACTTC. It specifies CASSGGQGYYEQYF.

The chain joins TRBV5-1 to TRBJ1-2; no clear D gene. The ends were cut back, 2 bases at V and 0 bases at J, with 14 bases in the middle. The CDR3 is made up of 16 amino acids. Germline lookup yields CDR1 SGHRS and CDR2 YFSETQ. CDR3 sequence: CASSFTPSASNYGYTF. The CDR3 nucleotides are TGCGCCAGCAGCTTTACACCTTCGGCCTCTAACTATGGCTACACCTTC.

The chain uses TRBV25-1 and TRBJ2-6; D is undetermined. The ends were cut back, 4 bases at V and 2 bases at J, with 15 bases in the middle. The CDR3 totals 17 residues. Germline V gene sequence: CDR1 MGHDK, CDR2 SYGVNS. CDR3 region: CASSGPKISAGANVLTF. Written as DNA, the CDR3 is TGTGCCAGCAGTGGCCCGAAAATCTCCGCTGGGGCCAACGTCCTGACTTTC.

This clonotype was detected only a few times. The rearrangement uses TRBV7-2 and TRBJ2-2, with 8 bases that match TRBD1. The CDR3 sequence is 14 residues long. The trim removed 2 bases at V and 6 bases at J, leaving 2 bases unmatched. From germline, CDR1 is SGHTA and CDR2 FQGNSA. CDR3 region: CASSLRTGPGELFF. The CDR3 nucleotides are TGTGCCAGCAGCTTACGGACAGGGCCCGGGGAGCTGTTTTTT.

The chain couples TRBV6-6 to TRBJ2-5; D may correspond to TRBD1 or TRBD2 (7 bases each). The V end was cut by 11 bases, the J end by 5 bases, with 21 bases between. Looked up from germline, CDR1 is MNHNY and CDR2 is SVGAGI (reference sequence). There are 14 residues in the CDR3. The CDR3, as DNA: TGTGCCTCCCAGGGGGGGGTAAGGAAGGAGACCCAGTACTTC. Protein product: CASQGGVRKETQYF.

This clonotype was detected a few times. The chain carries TRBV19 and TRBJ1-2, with 7 bases lining up with TRBD1. In germline, CDR1 is LNHDA, CDR2 SQIVND (reference sequence). CDR3 length: 11 residues. After removal of 6 bases from V and 8 bases from J, the junction contained 3 bases not matched to a gene. DNA of the CDR3: TGTGCCAGTAGGACAGGGCGAGGCTACACCTTC. Translating it yields CASRTGRGYTF. Using reference TRBV19 and TRBJ1-2 for the parts outside the CDR3, the full variable domain is DGGITQSPKYLFRKEGQNVTLSCEQNLNHDAMYWYRQDPGQGLRLIYYSQIVNDFQKGDIAEGYSVSREKKESFPLTVTSAQKNPTAFYLCASRTGRGYTFGSGTRLTVV.

This clonotype was observed a single time. The chain carries TRBV11-2 and TRBJ1-1; D gene uncertain. This CDR3 is 13 amino acids long. V lost 4 bases to trimming and J lost 4 bases, with 10 bases between them. Germline V lookup: CDR1 SGHAT, CDR2 FQNNGV. The CDR3 sequence: CASSSRWITEAFF. CDR3 nucleotide sequence: TGTGCCAGCAGCTCCAGATGGATCACTGAAGCTTTCTTT.

This clonotype was seen a few times. This sequence joins TRBV9 and TRBJ2-2, with a possible D match to TRBD2 (5 bases). This CDR3 contains 17 residues. Germline CDR1 and CDR2: SGDLS and YYNGEE. Trimming took off 4 bases at V and 1 base at J, with 17 bases between the two ends. CDR3: CASSPEEAAGNTGELFF. The DNA of the CDR3 is TGTGCCAGCAGCCCCGAGGAGGCAGCTGGGAACACCGGGGAGCTGTTTTTT.

J is TRBJ1-5 and V is TRBV7-2, with TRBD1 identical over 7 bases. This CDR3 region has 15 residues. V lost 2 bases, J lost 3 bases, and 4 bases stayed unmatched. The germline V gene encodes CDR1 SGHTA and CDR2 FQGNSA. This CDR3 reads CASSLQGGANQPQHF. The CDR3 DNA follows: TGTGCCAGCAGCTTACAGGGGGGAGCCAATCAGCCCCAGCATTTT.

This chain connects TRBV5-1 to TRBJ1-2; possibly TRBD1 for D (5 bases). CDR3 length: 15 amino acids. V gave up 0 bases and J gave up 8 bases, with 17 bases separating them. Germline V gives CDR1 SGHRS, CDR2 YFSETQ. CDR3 sequence reads: CASSLDTGGGYGYTF. CDR3 nucleotides: TGCGCCAGCAGCTTGGATACAGGTGGGGGGTACGGCTACACCTTC.